The 7 T cell receptor beta chains given below trace back to one sample, sequenced in a study of Graves' ophthalmopathy and Graves' hyperthyroidism (dated by TCRdb to 2017 to 2018). Reads for this sample came from an Illumina HiSeq 2000. TCR beta CDR3 regions were amplified from RNA transcripts for repertoire sequencing. The first round of RT-PCR was done with HTBI primers and the Qiagen OneStep RT-PCR kit, and was followed by a second round of multiplex PCR, then size selection and purification. The public reads were reprocessed in TCRdb via fastp at Q25 and MiXCR, keeping in-frame beta chains. Here each entry gathers all rows of one CDR3 protein and keeps the most common genes and DNA. Counted in this sample were 400,000 to 500,000 distinct CDR3 sequences; approximately 21% of them appeared once. Around 3% of the sample comes from the top ten. The sample comprised peripheral blood. Receptors were obtained from a woman between 18 and 29 years old with stable Graves' hyperthyroidism. Donor details come from another sample of the same person, matched by shared clones.

In this sample, this clonotype turned up many times. This sequence joins TRBV6-1 and TRBJ2-7, with D possibly TRBD2 on 5 matching bases. This CDR3 spans 11 amino acids. Trimming removed 6 bases at V and 13 bases at J, with 16 bases between. Germline CDR1 reads MNHNS; CDR2 reads SASEGT. The CDR3 DNA reads TGTGCCAGCAGCGACGATGTTACTAGATACTTC. Amino acid sequence: CASSDDVTRYF.

This clonotype was counted at least ten times. The V and J genes are TRBV20-1 and TRBJ1-5; unclear D gene. Trimming stripped 3 bases from V and 2 bases from J, with 8 bases between. Germline loops: CDR1 DFQATT, CDR2 SNEGSKA (reference sequence). This CDR3 has 13 amino acids. Written as DNA, the CDR3 is TGCAGTGCTAGCACTTGGGGCAATCAGCCCCAGCATTTT. As protein: CSASTWGNQPQHF.

There are a few counts of this clonotype. The rearrangement joins TRBV6-2 or TRBV6-3 to TRBJ1-2; TRBD1 matches 8 bases. The CDR3 has 13 amino acids. CDR1 MNHEY and CDR2 SVGEGT come from the germline V gene. V shed 2 bases, J shed 10 bases, and the junction held 6 bases outside the gene matches. As DNA, the CDR3 is TGTGCCAGCAGTTACACGGACAGGGCCGTCTACACCTTC. Translated: CASSYTDRAVYTF.

The chain combines TRBV6-1 with TRBJ1-6; no reliable D call. The germline gives CDR1 MNHNS, CDR2 SASEGT. The V end was cut by 11 bases, the J end by 3 bases, with 23 bases between. CDR3 size: 17 residues. DNA of the CDR3: TGTGCCTGCTACCCTGGGTATGGTAGAAGCTATAATTCACCCCTCCACTTT. This sequence encodes CACYPGYGRSYNSPLHF.

This clonotype was picked up many times. The chain carries TRBV6-2 or TRBV6-3 and TRBJ2-7; no firm D call. Trimming shortened V by 2 bases and J by 2 bases, and 7 bases separated the two germline ends. Looked up from germline, CDR1 is MNHEY and CDR2 is SVGEGT. The CDR3 length is 13 residues. The CDR3 DNA follows: TGTGCCAGCAGTTACCGGATCCCCTACGAGCAGTACTTC. Its translation: CASSYRIPYEQYF.

This clonotype showed up many times. The chain employs TRBV6-4 and TRBJ2-7, with 9 nucleotides matching TRBD1. Per the germline V gene, CDR1 is MRHNA and CDR2 is SNTAGT. The CDR3 contains 17 residues. With V trimmed by 6 bases and J by 1 base, 13 bases remained unmatched. The CDR3 DNA reads as TGTGCCAGCAGCCTCTTACAGGGGGCCCTCTTATCCTACGAGCAGTACTTC. It encodes CASSLLQGALLSYEQYF.

This clonotype was seen at least ten times. This chain joins TRBV5-1 and TRBJ2-7, with a weak D call TRBD1 (5 bases). CDR3 size: 15 residues. Trimming removed 0 bases from V and 3 bases from J, with 13 bases in between. Germline V gene lookup returns CDR1 SGHRS and CDR2 YFSETQ. This CDR3 is CASSLGQGQGYEQYF. Here the CDR3 DNA reads TGCGCCAGCAGCTTGGGGCAGGGCCAGGGCTACGAGCAGTACTTC.